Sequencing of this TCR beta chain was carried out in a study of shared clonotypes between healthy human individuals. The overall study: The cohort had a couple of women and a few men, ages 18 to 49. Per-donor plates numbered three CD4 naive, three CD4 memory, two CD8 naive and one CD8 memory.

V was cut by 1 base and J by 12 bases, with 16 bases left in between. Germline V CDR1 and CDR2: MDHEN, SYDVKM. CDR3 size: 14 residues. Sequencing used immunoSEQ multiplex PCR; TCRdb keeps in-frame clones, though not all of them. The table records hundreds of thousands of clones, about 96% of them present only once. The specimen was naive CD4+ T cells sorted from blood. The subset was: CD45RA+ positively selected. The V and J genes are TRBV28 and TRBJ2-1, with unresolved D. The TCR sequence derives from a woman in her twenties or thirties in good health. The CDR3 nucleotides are TGTGCCAGCAGTTTATCGGTTTCCCGAAGGTGGCAGTTCTTC. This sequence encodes CASSLSVSRRWQFF.